The 2 T cell receptor beta chains listed next were all sequenced from one sample in a study of T cell repertoires in cytomegalovirus infection. These receptors' targets are unknown. A single record per CDR3 protein comes from TCRdb applying MiXCR to the reads. The sample carries approximately 730,000 distinct CDR3 sequences, 30% to 40% recorded once. The material sequenced was cultured PBMCs, taken from culture after CMV antigen stimulation. Every receptor here comes from a human donor in good health (CMV status not recorded). Some clones in this sample may be carry-over from other donors' samples.

V gene TRBV7-8 combines with J gene TRBJ1-1; D remains unclear. V lost 4 bases and J lost 1, with 10 bases in between. CDR3 length: 14 amino acids. Germline CDR1 and CDR2: SGHVS and FQNEAQ. CDR3 DNA: TGTGCCAGCAGCTCTTATACAACGAACACTGAAGCTTTCTTT. Its translation: CASSSYTTNTEAFF. Full variable domain (rest looked up from reference TRBV7-8 and TRBJ1-1): GAGVSQSPRYKVAKRGQDVALRCDPISGHVSLFWYQQALGQGPEFLTYFQNEAQLDKSGLPSDRFFAERPEGSVSTLKIQRTQQEDSAVYLCASSSYTTNTEAFFGQGTRLTVV.

This clonotype turned up a few times. The chain uses TRBV6-5 and TRBJ2-1; 9 bases are a match to TRBD2. V lost 1 base and J lost 6; bases outside the gene matches: 4. The CDR3 totals 15 residues. Germline CDR1 reads MNHEY; CDR2 reads SVGAGI. The DNA of the CDR3 is TGTGCCAGCAGTTACTTAGGCGGGAGGGCCAATGAGCAGTTCTTC. Encoded protein: CASSYLGGRANEQFF.